The 20 T cell receptor beta chains below all came from one sample that was sequenced in a study of Tregs in tolerant kidney transplant recipients. TCRdb keeps only in-frame clones here, not all; method: immunoSEQ multiplex PCR. The sample shows about 240,000 clones, 65% to 85% of them seen only once. Sample: CD4+ T cells from blood. These receptors all come from a human donor in good health.

This rearrangement joins TRBV4-1 to TRBJ1-6; D might be TRBD1 (6 bases). Germline assignment: CDR1 MGHRA and CDR2 YSYEKL. This CDR3 comprises 16 residues. Trimming shortened V by 1 base and J by 7 bases, and 14 bases separated the two germline ends. For the CDR3, the DNA is TGCGCCAGCAGCCAAGCAGGGGTTCGGGGGAATTCACCCCTCCACTTT. It codes for CASSQAGVRGNSPLHF.

This clone has more than one count but fewer than ten. For the CDR3, the DNA is TGTGCCAGAAGCGGGGGACTAGCAACCTACAATGAGCAGTTCTTC. Its protein product is CARSGGLATYNEQFF. This chain joins TRBV5-3 and TRBJ2-1; 9 nucleotides match TRBD2. TRBV5-3 is recorded as an ORF, its role being uncertain. V was clipped by 4 bases and J by 2 bases; unmatched bases: 4. CDR3 length: 15 amino acids.

The J gene is TRBJ1-4, the V gene TRBV2, with D unclear. V lost 7 bases to trimming and J lost 8 bases, with 14 bases between them. The CDR3 consists of 13 residues. The germline V gene has CDR1 SNHLY and CDR2 FYNNEI. DNA of the CDR3: TGTGCCAGCACCGGTCCAGAACGAGAAAAACTGTTTTTT. Translation gives CASTGPEREKLFF.

This clone was seen only once. The DNA for the CDR3 is TGCGCCAGCAGCCAAATGGGCGAACACAGGGGGGGGGACGAGCAGTACTTC. Its protein is CASSQMGEHRGGDEQYF. The rearrangement uses TRBV4-1 and TRBJ2-7; D might be TRBD1 (8 bases). The V gene lost 2 bases and the J gene lost 5 bases, with 22 bases spanning the gap. The CDR3 has 17 residues. Germline assignment: CDR1 MGHRA and CDR2 YSYEKL.

The chain is built from TRBV4-1 and TRBJ1-5; TRBD1 matches at 9 bases. This CDR3 contains 18 residues. Germline trimming cut 1 base from V and 0 bases from J; bases unmatched to any gene: 7. Germline V CDR1 and CDR2: MGHRA, YSYEKL. In DNA form, the CDR3 reads TGCGCCAGCAGCCAAGCGAGGACAGGGGTGGATAGCAATCAGCCCCAGCATTTT. Encoded protein: CASSQARTGVDSNQPQHF.

The rearrangement joins TRBV18 to TRBJ1-1; D not resolved. CDR1 and CDR2 (germline): KGHSH, LQKENI. Trimming removed 3 bases at V and 8 bases at J, with 10 bases between. The CDR3 loop spans 12 amino acids. CDR3 coding DNA: TGTGCCAGCTCACCGGGCGGGAGAGAAGCTTTCTTT. Amino acids: CASSPGGREAFF.

The rearrangement uses TRBV18 and TRBJ1-4, with TRBD1 identical over 11 bases. The CDR3 has 15 amino acids. Per germline, CDR1 KGHSH and CDR2 LQKENI. The J segment lost 7 bases and the V segment lost 3 bases, leaving 4 bases of the junction unmatched. The DNA for the CDR3 is TGTGCCAGCTCACCGCCGGGACAGGGGGGTGAAAAACTGTTTTTT. It translates to CASSPPGQGGEKLFF. The full variable domain, with the rest looked up from reference TRBV18 and TRBJ1-4, is NAGVMQNPRHLVRRRGQEARLRCSPMKGHSHVYWYRQLPEEGLKFMVYLQKENIIDESGMPKERFSAEFPKEGPSILRIQQVVRGDSAAYFCASSPPGQGGEKLFFGSGTQLSVL.

This chain uses TRBV7-9 with TRBJ2-7; 7 nucleotides match TRBD2. CDR1 is SEHNR, CDR2 FQNEAQ, per germline (reference sequence). The junction had 8 bases not matched to a gene; V was cut back by 5 bases and J by 1 base. The CDR3 spans 15 residues. This CDR3 is CASSIPRGSSYEQYF. DNA of the CDR3: TGTGCCAGCAGCATTCCTCGCGGGAGTTCCTACGAGCAGTACTTC.

This chain links TRBV6-5 with TRBJ1-2; possible D gene TRBD1, 5 bases. Looked up from germline, CDR1 is MNHEY and CDR2 is SVGAGI. V lost 2 bases to trimming and J lost 7 bases, with 11 bases between them. The CDR3 covers 13 residues. As DNA, the CDR3 is TGTGCCAGCAGTTACGAGGGGTTGGGTGGCTACACCTTC. Protein product: CASSYEGLGGYTF.

The sample holds a few counts of this clone. The gene calls are TRBV2 and TRBJ2-5; D not resolved. The CDR3 runs 11 residues. Germline-derived CDR1 and CDR2 are SNHLY and FYNNEI. Trimming left V 9 bases short and J 2 bases short, with 7 bases between. The CDR3: CARQIQETQYF. The CDR3 bases are TGTGCCAGACAGATACAAGAGACCCAGTACTTC. The variable domain in full, completed from reference TRBV2 and TRBJ2-5, reads EPEVTQTPSHQVTQMGQEVILRCVPISNHLYFYWYRQILGQKVEFLVSFYNNEISEKSEIFDDQFSVERPDGSNFTLKIRSTKLEDSAMYFCARQIQETQYFGPGTRLLVL.

The table lists this clone with a count of one. This sequence joins TRBV6-5 and TRBJ1-6, with D unclear. Germline V gene data show CDR1 as MNHEY and CDR2 as SVGAGI. The CDR3 spans 12 residues. Trimming removed 5 bases from V and 14 bases from J, with 13 bases in between. CDR3 nucleotide sequence: TGTGCCAGCAGTGAAAACTGGCAAGCCCTCCACTTT. It yields the protein CASSENWQALHF.

The chain links TRBV19 to TRBJ2-3, with D maybe TRBD1 (6 bases). The CDR3 length is 13 residues. V gave up 6 bases and J gave up 0 bases, with 7 bases separating them. CDR1 is LNHDA and CDR2 is SQIVND in the germline V gene (reference sequence). The CDR3 bases are TGTGCCAGTAGGGGGGCTAGCACAGATACGCAGTATTTT. Encoded protein: CASRGASTDTQYF.

This chain joins TRBV5-1 and TRBJ2-5; no clear D. The CDR3 loop spans 15 amino acids. Trimming stripped 1 base from V and 1 base from J, with 11 bases between. Germline loops: CDR1 SGHRS, CDR2 YFSETQ. CDR3 in amino acids: CASSLNSAGQETQYF. Here the CDR3 DNA reads TGCGCCAGCAGCTTGAATTCGGCTGGCCAAGAGACCCAGTACTTC.

A single count supports this clone. This chain joins TRBV6-1 and TRBJ2-2; D remains ambiguous. There are 15 residues in the CDR3. Between the trimmed V and J ends, which lost 6 bases and 1 base, there was a span of 12 bases. The germline V gene encodes CDR1 MNHNS and CDR2 SASEGT. DNA for the CDR3: TGTGCCAGCAGAGAGTTCCAAGGGAACACCGGGGAGCTGTTTTTT. It codes for CASREFQGNTGELFF.

V is TRBV2 and J is TRBJ1-2; unclear D gene. The CDR3 consists of 14 residues. V was clipped by 1 base and J by 4 bases, with 10 bases between them. The germline V gene has CDR1 SNHLY and CDR2 FYNNEI. As DNA, the CDR3 is TGTGCCAGCAGTGAAGAGAGGATGAGCTATGGCTACACCTTC. Its translation: CASSEERMSYGYTF.

This rearrangement joins TRBV5-1 to TRBJ2-1; D possibly matches TRBD1 or TRBD2 (5 bases each). CDR1 and CDR2 from the germline V gene are SGHRS and YFSETQ. CDR3 length: 17 residues. V lost 4 bases, J lost 7 bases, and 24 bases lay in between. CDR3 loop: CASSPSSRGGSLNEQFF. The CDR3 DNA reads TGCGCCAGCAGCCCTTCCTCCCGGGGCGGATCCTTAAATGAGCAGTTCTTC.

This chain joins TRBV4-1 and TRBJ2-5; tentatively, D is TRBD1 or TRBD2 (6 bases each). With 1 base removed from V and 7 bases from J, the gap between germline ends came to 16 bases. CDR1 MGHRA and CDR2 YSYEKL come from the germline V gene. The CDR3 consists of 15 residues. CDR3 amino acids: CASSQGLGGRGTQYF. The CDR3 DNA is TGCGCCAGCAGCCAAGGCTTGGGGGGCAGGGGGACCCAGTACTTC.

This chain uses TRBV2 with TRBJ2-1; 12 nucleotides line up with TRBD2. This CDR3 spans 18 amino acids. Germline lookup yields CDR1 SNHLY and CDR2 FYNNEI. With 5 bases clipped from V and 12 bases from J, the junction kept 20 bases outside the gene matches. The CDR3 bases are TGTGCCAGCAGTCCGAACCAAGGAGGACTAGCGGGAATTGTGCGGCAGTTCTTC. Amino acid sequence: CASSPNQGGLAGIVRQFF. Full variable domain (rest looked up from reference TRBV2 and TRBJ2-1): EPEVTQTPSHQVTQMGQEVILRCVPISNHLYFYWYRQILGQKVEFLVSFYNNEISEKSEIFDDQFSVERPDGSNFTLKIRSTKLEDSAMYFCASSPNQGGLAGIVRQFFGPGTRLTVL.

The chain employs TRBV5-6 and TRBJ1-2, with 7 bases fitting TRBD1. The CDR3 covers 15 residues. V lost 3 bases to trimming and J lost 4 bases; unmatched junction nucleotides: 9. Germline V gene sequence: CDR1 SGHDT, CDR2 YYEEEE. The CDR3 protein is CASSYRDRISYGYTF. As DNA, the CDR3 is TGTGCCAGCAGCTACCGGGACAGAATTAGCTATGGCTACACCTTC.

The chain links TRBV14 to TRBJ1-2; possible D gene TRBD1, 6 bases. V was clipped by 4 bases and J by 10 bases, with 19 bases between them. This CDR3 has 14 residues. In germline, CDR1 is SGHDN, CDR2 FVKESK. CDR3 DNA: TGTGCCAGCAGCCCCATCGGGGTGGGGGCCTACTACACCTTC. Residues: CASSPIGVGAYYTF.